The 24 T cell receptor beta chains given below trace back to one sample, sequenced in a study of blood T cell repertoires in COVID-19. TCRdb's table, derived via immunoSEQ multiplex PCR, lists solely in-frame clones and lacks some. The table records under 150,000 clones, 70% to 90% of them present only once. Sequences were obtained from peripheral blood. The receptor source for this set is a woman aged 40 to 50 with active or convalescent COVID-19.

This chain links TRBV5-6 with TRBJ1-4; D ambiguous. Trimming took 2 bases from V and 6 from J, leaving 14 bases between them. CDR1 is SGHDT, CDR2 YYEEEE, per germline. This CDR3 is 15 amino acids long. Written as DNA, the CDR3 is TGTGCCAGCAGCTTCGAGGGCAGCACCTATGAAAAACTGTTTTTT. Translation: CASSFEGSTYEKLFF.

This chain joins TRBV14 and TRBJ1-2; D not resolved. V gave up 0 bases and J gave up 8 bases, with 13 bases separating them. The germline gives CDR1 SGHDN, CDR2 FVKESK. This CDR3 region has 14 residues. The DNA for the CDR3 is TGTGCCAGCAGCCAAGATTTGGGCGGGCGCGGCTACACCTTC. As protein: CASSQDLGGRGYTF.

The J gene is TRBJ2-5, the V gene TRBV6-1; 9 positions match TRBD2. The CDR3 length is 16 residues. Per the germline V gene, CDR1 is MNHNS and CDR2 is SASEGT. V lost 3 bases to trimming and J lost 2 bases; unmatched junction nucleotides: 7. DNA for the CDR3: TGTGCCAGCAGTGATCAAGCGGGAGGCGGGCAAGAGACCCAGTACTTC. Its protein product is CASSDQAGGGQETQYF.

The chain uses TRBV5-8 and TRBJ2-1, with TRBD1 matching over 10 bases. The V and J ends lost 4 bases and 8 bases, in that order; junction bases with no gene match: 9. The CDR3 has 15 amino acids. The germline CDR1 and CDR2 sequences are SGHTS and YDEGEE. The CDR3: CASSPGTGAIDEQFF. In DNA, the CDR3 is TGTGCCAGCAGCCCCGGGACAGGGGCGATCGATGAGCAGTTCTTC.

CDR3 in amino acids: CASSSARDRAGNTIYF. In nucleotides, the CDR3 is TGTGCCAGCAGTTCCGCCCGGGACAGGGCTGGAAACACCATATATTTT. This sequence joins TRBV28 and TRBJ1-3; 9 bases line up with TRBD1. This CDR3 comprises 16 residues. The ends lost 4 bases at V and 2 bases at J; junction bases unmatched: 6. The V gene's germline CDR1 is MDHEN and CDR2 SYDVKM.

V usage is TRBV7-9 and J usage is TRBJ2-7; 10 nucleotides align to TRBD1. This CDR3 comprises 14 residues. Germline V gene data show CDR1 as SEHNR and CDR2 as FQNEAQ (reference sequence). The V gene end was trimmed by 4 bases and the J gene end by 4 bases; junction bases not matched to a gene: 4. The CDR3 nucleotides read TGTGCCAGCAGCTACAGGGACAGGGGTTACGAGCAGTACTTC. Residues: CASSYRDRGYEQYF.

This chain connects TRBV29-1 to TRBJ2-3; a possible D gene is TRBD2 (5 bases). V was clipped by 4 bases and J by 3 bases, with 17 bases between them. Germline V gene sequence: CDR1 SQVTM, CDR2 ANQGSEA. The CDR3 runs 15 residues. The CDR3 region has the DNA TGCAGCGTTGTAGGAGGACGGATTGGAACAGATACGCAGTATTTT. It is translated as CSVVGGRIGTDTQYF.

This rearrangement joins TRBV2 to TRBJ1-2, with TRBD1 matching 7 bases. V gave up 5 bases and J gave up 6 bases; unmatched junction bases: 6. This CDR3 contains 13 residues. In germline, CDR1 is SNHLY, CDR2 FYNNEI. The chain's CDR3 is CASSFDRVNGYTF. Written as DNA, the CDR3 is TGTGCCAGCAGTTTTGACAGGGTTAATGGCTACACCTTC.

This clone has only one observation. CDR3 nucleotide sequence: TGTGCCAGCAGAATCGGGACAGCCGCTAACTATGGCTACACCTTC. This sequence encodes CASRIGTAANYGYTF. The rearrangement joins TRBV2 to TRBJ1-2; 7 nucleotides match TRBD1. This CDR3 is 15 amino acids long. After removal of 6 bases from V and 0 bases from J, the junction contained 7 bases not matched to a gene. The germline gives CDR1 SNHLY, CDR2 FYNNEI.

The CDR3 loop is CASSERQMAEAFF. The CDR3 nucleotides are TGTGCCAGCAGTGAACGACAGATGGCTGAAGCTTTCTTT. The chain uses TRBV2 and TRBJ1-1; D is perhaps TRBD1 (5 bases). Looked up from germline, CDR1 is SNHLY and CDR2 is FYNNEI. CDR3 length: 13 residues. V was clipped by 2 bases and J by 6 bases, with 10 bases between them.

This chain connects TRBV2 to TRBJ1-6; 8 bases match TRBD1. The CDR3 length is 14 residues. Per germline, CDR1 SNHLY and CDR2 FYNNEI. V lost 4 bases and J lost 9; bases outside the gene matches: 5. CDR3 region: CASSVNRGSSPLHF. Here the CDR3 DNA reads TGTGCCAGCAGTGTGAACAGGGGGAGTTCACCCCTCCACTTT.

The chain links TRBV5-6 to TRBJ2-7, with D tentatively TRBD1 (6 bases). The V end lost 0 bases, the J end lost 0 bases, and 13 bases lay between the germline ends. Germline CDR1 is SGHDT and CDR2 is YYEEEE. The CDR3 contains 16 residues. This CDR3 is CASSLVGAGASYEQYF. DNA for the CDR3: TGTGCCAGCAGCTTGGTGGGGGCAGGGGCCTCCTACGAGCAGTACTTC.

CDR3: CATRSRDSYGYTF. DNA for the CDR3: TGTGCCACCAGAAGCCGGGACAGCTATGGCTACACCTTC. The chain carries TRBV24-1 and TRBJ1-2; 7 nucleotides line up with TRBD1. The CDR3 is 13 amino acids. The germline gives CDR1 KGHDR, CDR2 SFDVKD. The J segment lost 4 bases and the V segment lost 7 bases, leaving 5 bases of the junction unmatched.

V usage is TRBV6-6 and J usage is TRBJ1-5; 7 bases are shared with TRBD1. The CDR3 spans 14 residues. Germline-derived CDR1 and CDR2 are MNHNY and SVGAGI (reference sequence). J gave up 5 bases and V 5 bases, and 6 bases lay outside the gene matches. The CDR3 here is CASSTWDSHQPQHF. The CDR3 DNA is TGTGCCAGCAGTACTTGGGACAGTCATCAGCCCCAGCATTTT.

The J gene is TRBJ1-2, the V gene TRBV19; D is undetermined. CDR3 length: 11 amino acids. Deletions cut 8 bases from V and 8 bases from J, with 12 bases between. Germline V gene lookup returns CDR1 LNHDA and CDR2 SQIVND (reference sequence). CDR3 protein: CASLAESGYTF. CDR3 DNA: TGTGCCAGTCTAGCAGAGAGCGGCTACACCTTC.

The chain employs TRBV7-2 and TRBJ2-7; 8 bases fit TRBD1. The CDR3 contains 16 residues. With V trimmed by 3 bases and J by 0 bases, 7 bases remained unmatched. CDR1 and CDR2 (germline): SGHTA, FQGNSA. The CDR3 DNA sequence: TGTGCCAGCAGCTTTTCCGGGACAGGCAACTCCTACGAGCAGTACTTC. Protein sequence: CASSFSGTGNSYEQYF.

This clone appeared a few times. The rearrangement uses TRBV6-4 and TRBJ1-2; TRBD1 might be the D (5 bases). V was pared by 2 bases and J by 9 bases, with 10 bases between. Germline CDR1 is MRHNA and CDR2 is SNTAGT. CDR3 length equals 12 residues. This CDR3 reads CASSDGATSYTF. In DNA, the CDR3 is TGTGCCAGCAGTGACGGGGCGACGAGCTACACCTTC.

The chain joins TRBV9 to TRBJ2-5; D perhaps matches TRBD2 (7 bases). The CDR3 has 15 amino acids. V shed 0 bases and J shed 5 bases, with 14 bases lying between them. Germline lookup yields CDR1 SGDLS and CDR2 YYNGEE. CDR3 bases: TGTGCCAGCAGCGTAGATCCGGGGAGGGGGGAGACCCAGTACTTC. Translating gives CASSVDPGRGETQYF.

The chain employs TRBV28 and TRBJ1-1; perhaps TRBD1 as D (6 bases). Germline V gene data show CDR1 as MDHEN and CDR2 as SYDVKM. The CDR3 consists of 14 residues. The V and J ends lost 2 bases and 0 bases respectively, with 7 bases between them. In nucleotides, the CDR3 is TGTGCCAGCAGTTTAACAGGGATGAACACTGAAGCTTTCTTT. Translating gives CASSLTGMNTEAFF.

For the CDR3, the DNA is TGTGCCAGCAGTCCACAGGGGGTAGCTTTCTTT. It yields the protein CASSPQGVAFF. This chain links TRBV6-6 with TRBJ1-1, with 8 bases aligning to TRBD1. Per germline, CDR1 MNHNY and CDR2 SVGAGI (reference sequence). The V and J ends lost 5 bases and 10 bases, in that order; junction bases with no gene match: 3. The CDR3 is 11 amino acids.

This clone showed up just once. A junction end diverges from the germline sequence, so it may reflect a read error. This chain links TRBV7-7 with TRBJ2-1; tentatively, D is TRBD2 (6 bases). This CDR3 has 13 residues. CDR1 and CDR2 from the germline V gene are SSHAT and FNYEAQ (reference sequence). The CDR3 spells CASSFDLGGEQFF. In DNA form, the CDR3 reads TGTGCTAGCAGCTTCGACCTGGGGGGTGAGCAGTTCTTC.

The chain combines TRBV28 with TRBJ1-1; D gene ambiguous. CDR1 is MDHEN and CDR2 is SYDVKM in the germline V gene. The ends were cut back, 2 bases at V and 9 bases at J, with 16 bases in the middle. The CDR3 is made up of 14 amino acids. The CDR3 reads CASSLEQPFPQAFF. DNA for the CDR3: TGTGCCAGCAGTTTAGAACAGCCATTCCCTCAAGCTTTCTTT. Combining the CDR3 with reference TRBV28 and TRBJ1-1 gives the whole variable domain DVKVTQSSRYLVKRTGEKVFLECVQDMDHENMFWYRQDPGLGLRLIYFSYDVKMKEKGDIPEGYSVSREKKERFSLILESASTNQTSMYLCASSLEQPFPQAFFGQGTRLTVV.

The CDR3 DNA follows: TGTGCCAGCAGCTTAGGCGGCGGCGGCTCCAATGAGCAGTTCTTC. Translating gives CASSLGGGGSNEQFF. The V and J genes are TRBV7-9 and TRBJ2-1; D not resolved. This CDR3 spans 15 amino acids. V dropped 1 base and J dropped 6 bases, with 13 bases sitting between them. CDR1 and CDR2 (germline): SEHNR, FQNEAQ (reference sequence).

In DNA form, the CDR3 reads TGTGCCAGCTCACAACAGGGCCCGAACACTGAAGCTTTCTTT. Protein product: CASSQQGPNTEAFF. This chain connects TRBV18 to TRBJ1-1, with D perhaps TRBD1 (6 bases). The V end was cut by 4 bases, the J end by 1 base, with 10 bases between. Germline assignment: CDR1 KGHSH and CDR2 LQKENI. CDR3 length equals 14 residues. The full variable domain, in which reference TRBV18 and TRBJ1-1 provide the parts outside the CDR3, is NAGVMQNPRHLVRRRGQEARLRCSPMKGHSHVYWYRQLPEEGLKFMVYLQKENIIDESGMPKERFSAEFPKEGPSILRIQQVVRGDSAAYFCASSQQGPNTEAFFGQGTRLTVV.